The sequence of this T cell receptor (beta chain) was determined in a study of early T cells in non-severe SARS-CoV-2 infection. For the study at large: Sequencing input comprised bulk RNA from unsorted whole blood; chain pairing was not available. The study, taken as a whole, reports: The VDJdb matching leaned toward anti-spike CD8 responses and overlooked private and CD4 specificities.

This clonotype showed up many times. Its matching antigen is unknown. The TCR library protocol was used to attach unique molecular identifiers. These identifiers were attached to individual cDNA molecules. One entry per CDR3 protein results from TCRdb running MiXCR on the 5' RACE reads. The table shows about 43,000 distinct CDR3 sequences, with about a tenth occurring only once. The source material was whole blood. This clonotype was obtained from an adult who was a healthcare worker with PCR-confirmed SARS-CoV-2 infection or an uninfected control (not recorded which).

This CDR3 reads CASKKDANTGELFF. Here the CDR3 DNA reads TGTGCCAGCAAGAAGGATGCGAACACCGGGGAGCTGTTTTTT. This chain connects TRBV6-6 to TRBJ2-2, with D unresolved. Germline assignment: CDR1 MNHNY and CDR2 SVGAGI (reference sequence). The CDR3 runs to 14 residues. V was cut by 7 bases and J by 0 bases, with 9 bases left in between.